This T cell receptor (beta chain) was identified during a study of T cells in Graves' hyperthyroidism and ophthalmopathy (dated by TCRdb to the late 2010s). Study-level background: Peripheral blood was collected at initial diagnosis, before any treatment. TCR V-J signatures able to tell the groups apart were searched for in a discovery cohort of 95 to 100 patients, of whom roughly 42 had Graves' ophthalmopathy and more than 55 had stable Graves' hyperthyroidism. Whether ophthalmopathy could be predicted prospectively was tested in an independent validation cohort made up of roughly 20 hyperthyroidism patients plus 17 patients who later progressed to ophthalmopathy. The approximately 100 discovery patients were randomly split 7:3 into training and test sets. The study also compared thyroid tissue and blood T-cell repertoires from over 5 Graves' hyperthyroidism patients. Following sampling, methimazole starting at 30 mg daily was given to hyperthyroidism patients, and high-dose intravenous methylprednisolone was given to ophthalmopathy patients. The paper describes TCR Vbeta CDR3 sequencing of 140 or so peripheral blood samples, made up of roughly 40 ophthalmopathy patients, 70 to 75 hyperthyroidism patients and about 17 progressor patients.

The TCR beta CDR3 regions were amplified from the RNA transcripts. The TCR CDR3 was subjected to a first round of RT-PCR using the HTBI primer set and the Qiagen OneStep RT-PCR kit. Libraries were constructed in a second round of multiplex PCR, after which size selection and purification were carried out. Libraries were sequenced paired-end with 100 bp reads on an Illumina HiSeq2000. The study's processing was this. SOAPnuke was used to process the raw data, throwing out any read that contained adapters or uncalled bases, had a mean Phred below 15, or lacked an exact constant-primer or identifier match. COPE v1.2.5 was used to merge the high-quality paired reads, and each unique nucleotide sequence was defined as a clonotype. MiTCR v1.1 was used to align the clonotypes against IMGT TRBV, TRBD and TRBJ reference segments. The analysis included only V-J combinations with a frequency above 0.0001, which together covered around 99% of the repertoires. A TCS score was defined as the ratio of F50 (clonal expansion) to E x V (chaos), with BLOSUM62-based TCRdist applied between CDR3 peptides within each V-J. Welch's t-statistics and random forest reduced several hundred V-J features to about 13, which were used in a naive Bayes classifier (R e1071). TCRdb reran the public reads through fastp at Q25 and MiXCR, keeping productive beta chains. One record per CDR3 amino acid sequence lists the most common genes and DNA. These V and J calls derive from TCRdb rather than the authors' analysis. Counted in this sample were hundreds of thousands of distinct CDR3 sequences; under 15% of them appeared once. The top ten constitute less than 15% of the sample.

Findings and caveats that apply to the study as a whole: A model built on a 13 V-J signature distinguished ophthalmopathy from stable hyperthyroidism, reaching roughly 88% sensitivity and approximately 81% specificity in cross-validation and 80%/75% in testing. Sample size was not statistically predetermined, and blinding of investigators to group allocation was not performed. Most expanded thyroid clonotypes (frequency above 0.001) were also detected in blood, suggesting blood repertoires may reflect thyroid immune responses. In validation, the model predicted progression to ophthalmopathy a median of about 6.5 months before onset, with 65% to 71% sensitivity and about 72% specificity.

CDR1 and CDR2 were assigned from the germline V gene as SGHNT and YENEEA. Between the V and J ends, shortened by 6 bases and 0 bases respectively, the junction contains 15 bases. The CDR3 covers 16 residues, taking in both the cysteine and the phenylalanine. The entry retains the CDR3 DNA only, 48 bases that are in frame from base 1. This clonotype has at least ten counts. Its antigen remains undetermined. No much larger clone exists at a distance of one base, and base qualities are not known. Ophthalmopathy patients had moderately to severely active disease, Clinical Activity Score of at least 3, NOSPECS grade of at least 4, and duration under 3 months. The study excluded patients with uncontrolled infections, other autoimmune diseases, pregnancy or lactation. Diagnoses were based on clinical symptoms, serum thyroxine and TRAb, thyroid ultrasound and orbital computed tomography. Ficoll-Paque density gradient centrifugation was used to isolate PBMCs from approximately 11 ml of fresh peripheral blood. Total RNA was extracted with Trizol reagent, and quality was checked on an Agilent 2100 Bioanalyzer.

This receptor was identified in a man between 18 and 35 years old with Graves' ophthalmopathy. The sequenced sample consisted of blood. The chain joins TRBV11-3 to TRBJ2-1, and perhaps TRBD1 as D gene, on 7 matching bases. The CDR3 protein is CASSKPGGSSYNEQFF. The bases are TGTGCCAGCAGTAAACCAGGGGGGAGCTCCTACAATGAGCAGTTCTTC. The variable domain in full, with residues beyond the CDR3 obtained from the reference TRBV11-3 and TRBJ2-1 genes, is EAGVVQSPRYKIIEKKQPVAFWCNPISGHNTLYWYLQNLGQGPELLIRYENEEAVDDSQLPKDRFSAERLKGVDSTLKIQPAELGDSAVYLCASSKPGGSSYNEQFFGPGTRLTVL.